This T cell receptor beta chain was observed in a study of shared clonotypes between healthy human individuals (dated by TCRdb to about 2020). Some background on the complete study: A few men and a couple of women, aged 18 to 49 years, made up the cohort. To increase sequencing depth and limit assay-specific biases, TCR repertoire library preparation and sequencing were carried out by different laboratories using diverse techniques. To estimate repertoire size and how much clonotype sharing occurs between individuals, the study deeply sequenced the blood TCR repertoires of roughly 5 healthy adults. Each donor's leukapheresis produced roughly between roughly 0.85 and 9.5 billion PBMCs.

Notes on this clone: Its antigen specificity is not known. It has no much larger one-base neighbor in the sample; base qualities were not kept.

The donors were healthy, HIV-negative adults who had no recently reported acute infections or vaccinations. Only Caucasian adults living in Nashville, Tennessee, USA were represented among the donors. For unsorted samples, some 100 million PBMCs were counted and genomic DNA was extracted with the QIAamp DNA Blood Mini kit. After blood collection by leukapheresis, PBMCs were isolated using Ficoll-Histopaque density gradient centrifugation and then cryopreserved in the vapor phase of liquid nitrogen. Taken from the germline V gene (reference sequence), the CDR1 and CDR2 loops are LNHDA and SQIVND. The V end loses 2 bases and the J end loses 6 bases, and a stretch of 13 bases separates them. The CDR3 covers 15 residues, taking in both the cysteine and the phenylalanine. Kept here is only the CDR3 DNA, which spans 45 bases and is read in frame from base 1. What the research found in general, with its limitations: Pairwise subsampling indicated that sequencing depth was expected to affect the degree of clonotype sharing among donors. Because the study included only a small number of donors, the genetic and exposure-history diversity represented was limited. Sampling was restricted to blood, and TCR repertoires in tissues likely differ from the TCR repertoires found in blood.

TCR CDR3 regions were amplified from genomic DNA by multiplex PCR using the deep immunoSEQ assay. Genomic DNA extracted from each cell subset was distributed evenly over all wells of several immunoSEQ 96-well plates, and each plate served as one replicate. Each replicate PCR for unsorted PBMC received roughly 290 ng genomic DNA, equal to 30,000 to 35,000 T cell genomes. Unsorted PBMC genomic DNA was sequenced across ten immunoSEQ deep assay plates. The purified libraries were quantified using a Qubit 3.0 fluorometer, sized with a Bioanalyzer 2100, and then quantified again using the KAPA Library Quantification kit. Every immunoSEQ 96-well plate was sequenced on a separate single-read 150-cycle Illumina NextSeq 550 flow cell. As for the authors' bioinformatics: Because the immunoSEQ output included only junctional sequences and no quality scores, the filtering could not be the same as the filtering used for full-length reads. To assign V/J genes and CDR3, sequences were annotated using PyIR, a Python wrapper for IgBLAST v1.9, with IMGT germline references. Any read was removed if the V/J assignment was weak (E-value above 1e-6), the CDR3 was missing, or the read contained stop codons, out-of-frame junctions, or ambiguous translated residues. V3J clonotypes were defined as sequences sharing the same inferred V gene, J gene, and CDR3 amino acid sequence. The percentage overlap between two repertoires was calculated by dividing the number of shared unique clonotypes by the size of the smaller repertoire. RTK rarefaction, the Chao1 estimator, and Recon v2.1 estimates of unobserved clonotypes were used to assess repertoire richness. TCRdb retrieved this table from immuneACCESS and kept in-frame rearrangements only. Not all clones are present; in checked studies, unresolved V genes account for under half, and no reason is known for the remainder. Clone size and the V and J calls come from that table; the DNA yielded D and trimming. The table for this sample lists 500,000 to 650,000 clones; around 81% of them were counted only once. Around 12% of the sample goes to the ten largest clones.

The sample consisted of PBMCs. This TCR came from a middle-aged woman in good health. Some clones in this sample may be carry-over from other donors' samples. The chain employs TRBV19 and TRBJ2-2, and TRBD1 may be the D gene, going by 6 matching bases. The base sequence is TGTGCCAGTAGTATATTTGCAGGGGTGGCCGGGGAGCTGTTTTTT. This encodes CASSIFAGVAGELFF.